The 26 T cell receptor beta chains listed next were all sequenced from one sample in a study of blood T cell repertoires in COVID-19. TCRdb keeps only in-frame clones here, not all; method: immunoSEQ multiplex PCR. The table records around 80,000 clones, 70% to 85% of them present only once. The sample taken for sequencing was peripheral blood. Every receptor here comes from a man in his fifties or sixties with active or convalescent COVID-19.

The genes are TRBV7-2 and TRBJ2-5; 9 positions agree with TRBD2. The germline gives CDR1 SGHTA, CDR2 FQGNSA. With 5 bases clipped from V and 0 bases from J, the junction kept 16 bases outside the gene matches. CDR3 size: 19 residues. In nucleotides, the CDR3 is TGTGCCAGCAGCCCCCCGGGTGGAGCGGGGGGTTGGTACCAAGAGACCCAGTACTTC. This sequence encodes CASSPPGGAGGWYQETQYF.

The gene calls are TRBV7-9 and TRBJ1-3, with a tentative D call TRBD1 (6 bases). This CDR3 has 15 amino acids. The germline CDR1 and CDR2 sequences are SEHNR and FQNEAQ (reference sequence). Trimming took off 3 bases at V and 4 bases at J, with 13 bases between the two ends. Here the CDR3 reads CASSFTGGAGNTIYF. The CDR3 DNA reads TGTGCCAGCAGCTTTACTGGGGGCGCCGGAAACACCATATATTTT.

The chain joins TRBV6-5 to TRBJ1-2; tentatively, D is TRBD1 (5 bases). Trimming removed 0 bases at V and 4 bases at J, with 9 bases between. Germline loops: CDR1 MNHEY, CDR2 SVGAGI. The CDR3 runs to 14 residues. CDR3 in amino acids: CASSYSKGVYGYTF. CDR3 in DNA: TGTGCCAGCAGTTACTCGAAAGGGGTCTATGGCTACACCTTC.

V and J are TRBV7-2 and TRBJ2-5, with D possibly TRBD2 on 6 matching bases. CDR3 length: 14 residues. Trimming took 5 bases from V and 5 from J, leaving 15 bases between them. CDR1 is SGHTA and CDR2 is FQGNSA in the germline V gene. This chain's CDR3 is CASSPRGSAETQYF. CDR3 coding DNA: TGTGCCAGCAGCCCGCGGGGCAGCGCGGAGACCCAGTACTTC.

In its sample, this clone was seen a few times. This chain uses TRBV7-6 with TRBJ1-5; D not resolved. The V gene's germline CDR1 is SGHVS and CDR2 FNYEAQ. V was clipped by 3 bases and J by 0 bases, with 18 bases between them. There are 18 residues in the CDR3. CDR3 DNA: TGTGCCAGCAGCTTCCTAGTACCCCGGGAGGATAGCAATCAGCCCCAGCATTTT. Amino acids: CASSFLVPREDSNQPQHF.

V gene TRBV7-8 combines with J gene TRBJ2-3; D gene ambiguous. V lost 5 bases to trimming and J lost 2 bases, with 14 bases between them. Germline assignment: CDR1 SGHVS and CDR2 FQNEAQ. This CDR3 comprises 15 residues. The CDR3 DNA reads TGTGCCAGCAGCCCCCTAGGCGCCTACACAGATACGCAGTATTTT. Encoded protein: CASSPLGAYTDTQYF.

V and J are TRBV29-1 and TRBJ2-1; possible D gene TRBD2, 5 bases. Germline CDR1 is SQVTM and CDR2 is ANQGSEA. V dropped 4 bases and J dropped 15 bases, with 16 bases sitting between them. The CDR3 is 11 residues long. CDR3: CSVGGLIPGFF. The CDR3 DNA is TGCAGCGTTGGCGGACTGATCCCCGGGTTCTTC.

The chain is built from TRBV6-2 or TRBV6-3 and TRBJ1-4, with D uncertain. CDR1 is MNHEY and CDR2 is SVGEGT in the germline V gene. With 6 bases removed from V and 4 bases from J, the gap between germline ends came to 12 bases. This CDR3 spans 14 amino acids. Written as DNA, the CDR3 is TGTGCCAGCAGCTCTGGGGAGAATAATGAAAAACTGTTTTTT. Protein sequence: CASSSGENNEKLFF.

The chain is built from TRBV7-9 and TRBJ2-7; the D gene is possibly TRBD1 (6 bases). The CDR3 is 12 amino acids. The germline gives CDR1 SEHNR, CDR2 FQNEAQ (reference sequence). The ends were cut back, 5 bases at V and 7 bases at J, with 12 bases in the middle. DNA of the CDR3: TGTGCCAGCAGCCGACCAAGGGGGGAGCAGTACTTC. Amino acids: CASSRPRGEQYF. The full variable domain, completed using reference TRBV7-9 and TRBJ2-7, is DTGVSQNPRHKITKRGQNVTFRCDPISEHNRLYWYRQTLGQGPEFLTYFQNEAQLEKSRLLSDRFSAERPKGSFSTLEIQRTEQGDSAMYLCASSRPRGEQYFGPGTRLTVT.

The rearrangement uses TRBV10-3 and TRBJ1-2; D is unclear. V dropped 7 bases and J dropped 7 bases, with 25 bases sitting between them. The CDR3 contains 16 residues. Germline CDR1 and CDR2: ENHRY and SYGVKD. CDR3 amino acids: CAIICMGPPSQCGYTF. CDR3 sequence (DNA): TGTGCCATCATCTGTATGGGCCCCCCTTCTCAATGTGGCTACACCTTC.

J is TRBJ1-1 and V is TRBV5-1, with TRBD1 as a possible D gene (5 bases). Germline lookup yields CDR1 SGHRS and CDR2 YFSETQ. Deletions cut 4 bases from V and 5 bases from J, with 18 bases between. CDR3 length equals 15 residues. The CDR3 here is CASSQDEGTRTEAFF. DNA of the CDR3: TGCGCCAGCAGCCAGGATGAGGGGACTAGGACTGAAGCTTTCTTT.

The rearrangement links TRBV7-3 to TRBJ1-1, with 7 bases matching TRBD1. Germline trimming cut 5 bases from V and 3 bases from J; bases unmatched to any gene: 6. There are 14 residues in the CDR3. In germline, CDR1 is SGHTA, CDR2 FQGTGA. In DNA form, the CDR3 reads TGTGCCAGCAGCATTACAGGGGACCACACTGAAGCTTTCTTT. It yields the protein CASSITGDHTEAFF.

The V and J genes are TRBV6-5 and TRBJ2-7, with D tentatively TRBD1 (5 bases). The V end lost 8 bases, the J end lost 2 bases, and 16 bases lay between the germline ends. The CDR3 runs to 14 residues. Germline-derived CDR1 and CDR2 are MNHEY and SVGAGI. Here the CDR3 DNA reads TGTGCCAGCCGCCTCAGCAGGGTACCCTACGAGCAGTACTTC. This encodes CASRLSRVPYEQYF.

This rearrangement joins TRBV7-3 to TRBJ2-2, with 8 bases matching TRBD1. Looked up from germline, CDR1 is SGHTA and CDR2 is FQGTGA. This CDR3 has 15 amino acids. The V segment lost 5 bases and the J segment 7 bases; nucleotides outside the gene matches: 9. The CDR3 region has the DNA TGTGCCAGCAGCCCGGACAGGGCGGGAAGCGGGGAGCTGTTTTTT. Translating gives CASSPDRAGSGELFF.

This chain uses TRBV9 with TRBJ2-7; the D gene is possibly TRBD2 (6 bases). The ends were cut back, 0 bases at V and 7 bases at J, with 17 bases in the middle. CDR1 is SGDLS, CDR2 YYNGEE, per germline. The CDR3 is 15 residues long. The CDR3 region is CASSVGGRPTEEQYF. CDR3 sequence (DNA): TGTGCCAGCAGCGTAGGAGGGAGGCCAACCGAGGAGCAGTACTTC.

CDR3 region: CASSQAIEGVEQYF. CDR3 nucleotides: TGTGCCAGCAGCCAAGCTATCGAGGGGGTCGAGCAGTACTTC. The V gene is TRBV7-9, the J gene TRBJ2-7, with D possibly TRBD1 on 6 matching bases. The length of the CDR3 is 14 residues. V was pared by 5 bases and J by 6 bases, with 17 bases between. Germline values: CDR1 SEHNR, CDR2 FQNEAQ (reference sequence).

This chain connects TRBV5-1 to TRBJ2-5; 8 positions match TRBD2. J was trimmed by 2 bases and V by 0 bases; bases with no gene match: 3. Germline CDR1 SGHRS, CDR2 YFSETQ. The CDR3 covers 15 residues. CDR3 nucleotides: TGCGCCAGCAGCTTGGCCCCGGGGGGGCAAGAGACCCAGTACTTC. This sequence encodes CASSLAPGGQETQYF. Based on the CDR3 plus reference TRBV5-1 and TRBJ2-5, the full variable domain is KAGVTQTPRYLIKTRGQQVTLSCSPISGHRSVSWYQQTPGQGLQFLFEYFSETQRNKGNFPGRFSGRQFSNSRSEMNVSTLELGDSALYLCASSLAPGGQETQYFGPGTRLLVL.

This clone was found a few times. The J gene is TRBJ2-1, the V gene TRBV4-1; 8 positions agree with TRBD2. This CDR3 spans 18 amino acids. The J segment lost 8 bases and the V segment lost 3 bases, leaving 18 bases of the junction unmatched. Germline assignment: CDR1 MGHRA and CDR2 YSYEKL. The CDR3 DNA is TGCGCCAGCAGCCAGGCCTCATTGCGGGGGGCCATGGCGGATGAGCAGTTCTTC. It encodes CASSQASLRGAMADEQFF.

The CDR3 DNA reads TGTGCCAGCAGTGTAGAAGCTCAGGGTAATTCACCCCTCCACTTT. Its protein product is CASSVEAQGNSPLHF. This chain uses TRBV2 with TRBJ1-6, with D tentatively TRBD1 (5 bases). This CDR3 is built from 15 residues. Trimming took off 4 bases at V and 6 bases at J, with 13 bases between the two ends. Per germline, CDR1 SNHLY and CDR2 FYNNEI.

The chain carries TRBV9 and TRBJ2-7; 13 bases fit TRBD2. Germline V gene sequence: CDR1 SGDLS, CDR2 YYNGEE. The CDR3 extends over 18 amino acids. Germline trimming cut 0 bases from V and 3 bases from J; bases unmatched to any gene: 9. In DNA form, the CDR3 reads TGTGCCAGCAGCGTAGGGAGTAAGGGACTAGCGGGGTTCTACGAGCAGTACTTC. Protein product: CASSVGSKGLAGFYEQYF.

V is TRBV11-2 and J is TRBJ1-1; 8 bases are shared with TRBD1. The CDR3 consists of 15 residues. V lost 5 bases, J lost 1 base, and 6 bases stayed unmatched. Germline assignment: CDR1 SGHAT and CDR2 FQNNGV. This chain's CDR3 is CASSPNRGANTEAFF. The CDR3 nucleotides are TGTGCCAGCAGCCCGAACAGGGGGGCGAACACTGAAGCTTTCTTT. Drawing the rest from reference TRBV11-2 and TRBJ1-1, the complete variable domain is EAGVAQSPRYKIIEKRQSVAFWCNPISGHATLYWYQQILGQGPKLLIQFQNNGVVDDSQLPKDRFSAERLKGVDSTLKIQPAKLEDSAVYLCASSPNRGANTEAFFGQGTRLTVV.

The genes are TRBV1 and TRBJ2-5; the D segment call TRBD2 is taken from the table without a DNA check. TRBV1 has pseudogene status. The CDR3 spans 16 residues. The CDR3 region is CTSSQGSGGAPETQYF. CDR3 bases: TGCACCAGCAGCCAAGGAAGCGGGGGGGCCCCAGAGACCCAGTACTTC.

The chain couples TRBV4-1 to TRBJ2-3; D remains unclear. The CDR3 contains 17 residues. Per the germline V gene, CDR1 is MGHRA and CDR2 is YSYEKL. Trimming removed 0 bases at V and 1 base at J, with 14 bases between. For the CDR3, the DNA is TGCGCCAGCAGCCAAGATTTCAGCCAGGCTGGCACAGATACGCAGTATTTT. Translated: CASSQDFSQAGTDTQYF.

The V gene is TRBV6-5, the J gene TRBJ2-6; D unclear. The V gene lost 6 bases and the J gene lost 1 base, with 10 bases spanning the gap. CDR3 length equals 15 residues. Germline CDR1 and CDR2: MNHEY and SVGAGI. The CDR3 loop is CASSPGWSGANVLTF. CDR3 DNA: TGTGCCAGCAGCCCAGGATGGTCTGGGGCCAACGTCCTGACTTTC.

This clone appeared once. The gene calls are TRBV19 and TRBJ1-2, with a tentative D call TRBD1 (5 bases). This CDR3 spans 15 amino acids. V was trimmed by 0 bases and J by 6 bases, leaving 14 bases between them. CDR1 is LNHDA, CDR2 SQIVND, per germline (reference sequence). CDR3 amino acids: CASSIEGLGGNGYTF. The CDR3 DNA sequence: TGTGCCAGTAGTATAGAAGGCCTCGGGGGGAATGGCTACACCTTC.

The chain combines TRBV15 with TRBJ2-1; 8 positions agree with TRBD2. Looked up from germline, CDR1 is LNHNV and CDR2 is YYDKDF (reference sequence). The CDR3 length is 16 residues. J was trimmed by 7 bases and V by 0 bases; bases with no gene match: 8. CDR3 loop: CATSRETGGPINEQFF. Here the CDR3 DNA reads TGTGCCACCAGCAGAGAAACGGGGGGGCCTATTAATGAGCAGTTCTTC.